This T cell receptor beta chain was retrieved from a study of blood T cell repertoires in COVID-19. Turning to the study itself: T cells, B-cell-depleted T cells, or PBMCs provided the cDNA or gDNA that served as material.

This CDR3 contains 13 residues. Trimming removed 1 base from V and 3 bases from J, with 7 bases in between. Germline assignment: CDR1 SGHVS and CDR2 FNYEAQ. In the study's own analysis: Counts of nucleated cells, estimated from reference gene primer amplification, were obtained. Method: immunoSEQ multiplex PCR; TCRdb's copy keeps in-frame clones and lacks some. Clone size and V and J calls were adopted from that table, with D and trimming inferred from the DNA. The sample records about 270,000 clones, around 86% being singletons. With respect to this clone: This sample includes further DNA sequences coding for the same CDR3.

The sample consisted of peripheral blood. The receptor comes from a woman aged 55-70 years who had recovered from COVID-19. V is TRBV7-6 and J is TRBJ2-7, with D maybe TRBD1 (6 bases). CDR3 loop: CASSLDRVYEQYF. The CDR3 nucleotides read TGTGCCAGCAGCTTAGACAGGGTCTACGAGCAGTACTTC. The full variable domain, rest sourced from reference TRBV7-6 and TRBJ2-7, is GAGVSQSPRYKVTKRGQDVALRCDPISGHVSLYWYRQALGQGPEFLTYFNYEAQQDKSGLPNDRFSAERPEGSISTLTIQRTEQRDSAMYRCASSLDRVYEQYFGPGTRLTVT.